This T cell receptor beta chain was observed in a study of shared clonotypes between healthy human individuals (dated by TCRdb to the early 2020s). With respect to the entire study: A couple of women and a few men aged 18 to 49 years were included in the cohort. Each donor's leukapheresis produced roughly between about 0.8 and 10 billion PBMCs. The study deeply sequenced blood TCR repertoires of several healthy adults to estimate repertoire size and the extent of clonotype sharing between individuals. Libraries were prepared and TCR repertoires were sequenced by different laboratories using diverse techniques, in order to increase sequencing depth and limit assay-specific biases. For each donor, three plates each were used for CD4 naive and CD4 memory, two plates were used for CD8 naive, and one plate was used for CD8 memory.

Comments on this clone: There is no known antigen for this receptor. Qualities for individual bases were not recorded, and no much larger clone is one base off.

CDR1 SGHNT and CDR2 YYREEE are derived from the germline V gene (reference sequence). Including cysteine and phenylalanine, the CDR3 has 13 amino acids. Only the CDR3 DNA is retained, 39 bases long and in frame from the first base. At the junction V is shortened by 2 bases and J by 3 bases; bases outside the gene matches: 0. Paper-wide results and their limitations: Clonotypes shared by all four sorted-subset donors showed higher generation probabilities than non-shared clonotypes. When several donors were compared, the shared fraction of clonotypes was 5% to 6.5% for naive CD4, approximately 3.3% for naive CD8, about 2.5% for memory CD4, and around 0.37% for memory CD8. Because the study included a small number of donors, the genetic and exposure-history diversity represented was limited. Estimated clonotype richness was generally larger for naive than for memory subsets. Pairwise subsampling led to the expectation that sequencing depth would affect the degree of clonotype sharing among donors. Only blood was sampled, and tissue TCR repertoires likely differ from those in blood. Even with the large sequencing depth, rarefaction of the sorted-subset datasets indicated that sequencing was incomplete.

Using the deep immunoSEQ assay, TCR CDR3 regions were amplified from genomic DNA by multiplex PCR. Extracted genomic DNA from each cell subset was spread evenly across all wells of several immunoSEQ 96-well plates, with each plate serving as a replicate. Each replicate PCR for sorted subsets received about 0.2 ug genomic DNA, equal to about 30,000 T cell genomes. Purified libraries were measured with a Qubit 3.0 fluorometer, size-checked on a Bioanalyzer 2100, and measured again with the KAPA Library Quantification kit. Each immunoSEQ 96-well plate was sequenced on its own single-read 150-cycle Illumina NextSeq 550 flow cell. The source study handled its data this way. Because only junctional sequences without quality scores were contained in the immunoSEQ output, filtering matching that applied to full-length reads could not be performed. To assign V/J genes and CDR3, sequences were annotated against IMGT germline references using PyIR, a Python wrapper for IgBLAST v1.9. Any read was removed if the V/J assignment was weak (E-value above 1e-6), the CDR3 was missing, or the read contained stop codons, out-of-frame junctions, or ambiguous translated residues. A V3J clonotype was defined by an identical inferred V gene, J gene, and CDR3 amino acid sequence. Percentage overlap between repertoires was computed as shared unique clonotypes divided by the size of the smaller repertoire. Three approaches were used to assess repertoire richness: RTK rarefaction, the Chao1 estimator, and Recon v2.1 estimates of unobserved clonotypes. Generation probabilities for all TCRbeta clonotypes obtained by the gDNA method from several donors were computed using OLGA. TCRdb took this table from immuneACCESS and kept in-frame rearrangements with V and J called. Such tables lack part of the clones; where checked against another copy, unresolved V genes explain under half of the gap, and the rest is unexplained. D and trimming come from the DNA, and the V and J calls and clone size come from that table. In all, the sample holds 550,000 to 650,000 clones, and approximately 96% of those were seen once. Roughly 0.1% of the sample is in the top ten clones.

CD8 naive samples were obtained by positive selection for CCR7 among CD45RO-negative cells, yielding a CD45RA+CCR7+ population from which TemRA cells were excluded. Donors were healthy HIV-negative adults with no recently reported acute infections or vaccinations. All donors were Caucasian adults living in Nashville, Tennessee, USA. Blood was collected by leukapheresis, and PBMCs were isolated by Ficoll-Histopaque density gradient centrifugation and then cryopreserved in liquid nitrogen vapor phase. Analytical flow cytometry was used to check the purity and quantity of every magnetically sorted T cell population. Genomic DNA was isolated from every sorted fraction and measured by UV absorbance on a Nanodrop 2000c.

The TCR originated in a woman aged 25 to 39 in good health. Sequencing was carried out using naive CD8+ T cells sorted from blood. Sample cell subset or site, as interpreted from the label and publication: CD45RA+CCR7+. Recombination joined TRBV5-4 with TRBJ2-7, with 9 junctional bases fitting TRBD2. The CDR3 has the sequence CASSFSGSYEQYF. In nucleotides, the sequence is TGTGCCAGCAGCTTTAGCGGGAGCTACGAGCAGTACTTC.